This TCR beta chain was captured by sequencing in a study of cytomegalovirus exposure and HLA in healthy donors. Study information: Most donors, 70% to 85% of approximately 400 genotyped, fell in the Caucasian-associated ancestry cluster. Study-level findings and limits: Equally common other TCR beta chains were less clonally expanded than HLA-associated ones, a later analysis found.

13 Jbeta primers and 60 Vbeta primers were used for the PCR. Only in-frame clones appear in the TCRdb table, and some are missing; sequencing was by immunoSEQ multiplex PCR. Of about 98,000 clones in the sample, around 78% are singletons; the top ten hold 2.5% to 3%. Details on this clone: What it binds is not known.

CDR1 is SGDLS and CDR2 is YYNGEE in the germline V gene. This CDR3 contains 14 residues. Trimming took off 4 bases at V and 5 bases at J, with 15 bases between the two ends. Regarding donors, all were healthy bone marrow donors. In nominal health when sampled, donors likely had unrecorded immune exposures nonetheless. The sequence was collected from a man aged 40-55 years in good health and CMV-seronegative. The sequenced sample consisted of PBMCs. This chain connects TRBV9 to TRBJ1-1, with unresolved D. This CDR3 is CASSTWVGGTEAFF. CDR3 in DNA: TGTGCCAGCAGCACTTGGGTTGGAGGGACTGAAGCTTTCTTT. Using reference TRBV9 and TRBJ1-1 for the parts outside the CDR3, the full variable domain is DSGVTQTPKHLITATGQRVTLRCSPRSGDLSVYWYQQSLDQGLQFLIQYYNGEERAKGNILERFSAQQFPDLHSELNLSSLELGDSALYFCASSTWVGGTEAFFGQGTRLTVV.